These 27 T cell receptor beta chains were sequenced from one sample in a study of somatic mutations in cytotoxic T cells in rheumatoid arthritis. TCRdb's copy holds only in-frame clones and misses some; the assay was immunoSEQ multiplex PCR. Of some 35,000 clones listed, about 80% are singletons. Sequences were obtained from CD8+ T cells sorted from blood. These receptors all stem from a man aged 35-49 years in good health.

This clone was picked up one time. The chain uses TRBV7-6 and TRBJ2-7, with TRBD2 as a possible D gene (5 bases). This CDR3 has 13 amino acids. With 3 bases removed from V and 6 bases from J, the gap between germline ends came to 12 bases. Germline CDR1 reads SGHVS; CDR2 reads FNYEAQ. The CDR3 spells CASSLYLAAEQYF. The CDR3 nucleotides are TGTGCCAGCAGCTTGTACCTAGCTGCCGAGCAGTACTTC.

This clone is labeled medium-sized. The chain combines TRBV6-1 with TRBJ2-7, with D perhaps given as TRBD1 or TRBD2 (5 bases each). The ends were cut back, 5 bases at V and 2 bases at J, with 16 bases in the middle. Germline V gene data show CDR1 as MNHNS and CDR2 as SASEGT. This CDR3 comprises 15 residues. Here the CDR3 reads CASSPLHGDPYEQYF. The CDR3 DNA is TGTGCCAGCAGTCCCCTCCACGGGGACCCCTACGAGCAGTACTTC.

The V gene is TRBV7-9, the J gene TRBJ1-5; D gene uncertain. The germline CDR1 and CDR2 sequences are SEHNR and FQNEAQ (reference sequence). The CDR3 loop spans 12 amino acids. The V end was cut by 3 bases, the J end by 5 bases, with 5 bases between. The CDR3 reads CASSFGDQPQHF. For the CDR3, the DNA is TGTGCCAGCAGCTTCGGTGATCAGCCCCAGCATTTT.

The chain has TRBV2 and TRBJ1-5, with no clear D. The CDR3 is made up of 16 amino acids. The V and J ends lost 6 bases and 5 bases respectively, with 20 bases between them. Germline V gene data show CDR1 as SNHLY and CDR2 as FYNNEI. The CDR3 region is CASSGPSTYVDQPQHF. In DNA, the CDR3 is TGTGCCAGCAGCGGACCCAGCACGTACGTGGATCAGCCCCAGCATTTT.

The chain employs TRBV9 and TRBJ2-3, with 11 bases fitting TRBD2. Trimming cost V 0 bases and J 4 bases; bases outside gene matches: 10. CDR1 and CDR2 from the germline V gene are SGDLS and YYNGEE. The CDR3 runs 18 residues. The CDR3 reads CASSVGTSGPRGADTQYF. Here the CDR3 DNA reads TGTGCCAGCAGCGTAGGGACTAGCGGGCCTAGGGGGGCAGATACGCAGTATTTT. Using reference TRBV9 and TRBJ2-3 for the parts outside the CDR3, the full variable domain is DSGVTQTPKHLITATGQRVTLRCSPRSGDLSVYWYQQSLDQGLQFLIQYYNGEERAKGNILERFSAQQFPDLHSELNLSSLELGDSALYFCASSVGTSGPRGADTQYFGPGTRLTVL.

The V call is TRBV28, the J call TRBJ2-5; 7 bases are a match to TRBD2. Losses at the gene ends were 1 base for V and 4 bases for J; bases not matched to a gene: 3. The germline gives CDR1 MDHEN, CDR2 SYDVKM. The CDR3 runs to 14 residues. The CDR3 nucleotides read TGTGCCAGCAGTTTATCGGGGGGAAGAGAGACCCAGTACTTC. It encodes CASSLSGGRETQYF.

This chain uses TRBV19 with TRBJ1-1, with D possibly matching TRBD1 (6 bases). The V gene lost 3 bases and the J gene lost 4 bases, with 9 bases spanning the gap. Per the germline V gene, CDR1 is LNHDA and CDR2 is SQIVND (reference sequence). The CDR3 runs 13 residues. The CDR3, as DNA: TGTGCCAGTAGTATCGCAGGGGTCACTGAAGCTTTCTTT. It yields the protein CASSIAGVTEAFF.

The CDR3: CASSTTPRSGGEGTDTQYF. The CDR3 coding sequence is TGCGCCAGCAGTACTACACCCCGCTCGGGGGGCGAGGGCACAGATACGCAGTATTTT. The chain uses TRBV10-1 and TRBJ2-3; weak D call: TRBD2 (7 bases). The V end lost 5 bases, the J end lost 1 base, and 25 bases lay between the germline ends. The CDR3 consists of 19 residues. CDR1 and CDR2 from the germline V gene are WNHNN and SYGVQD (reference sequence).

Here the CDR3 DNA reads TGTGCCAGCAGTTCGACGGGACTAGCGGGAGCCGGGGAGCTGTTTTTT. Translated: CASSSTGLAGAGELFF. This sequence joins TRBV27 and TRBJ2-2; 14 nucleotides align to TRBD2. The CDR3 runs to 16 residues. CDR1 and CDR2 (germline): MNHEY, SMNVEV (reference sequence). J was trimmed by 6 bases and V by 4 bases; bases with no gene match: 4.

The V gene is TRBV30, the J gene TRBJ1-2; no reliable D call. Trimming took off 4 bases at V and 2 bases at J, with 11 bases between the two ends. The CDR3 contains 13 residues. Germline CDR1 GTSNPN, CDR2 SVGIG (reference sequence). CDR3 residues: CAWNLQTNYGYTF. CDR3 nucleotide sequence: TGTGCCTGGAACCTACAGACGAACTATGGCTACACCTTC.

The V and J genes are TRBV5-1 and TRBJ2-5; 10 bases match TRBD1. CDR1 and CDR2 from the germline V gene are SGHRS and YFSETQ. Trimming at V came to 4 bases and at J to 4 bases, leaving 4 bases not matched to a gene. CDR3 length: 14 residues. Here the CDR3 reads CASSPGTGVETQYF. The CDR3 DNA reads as TGCGCCAGCAGCCCCGGGACAGGGGTAGAGACCCAGTACTTC.

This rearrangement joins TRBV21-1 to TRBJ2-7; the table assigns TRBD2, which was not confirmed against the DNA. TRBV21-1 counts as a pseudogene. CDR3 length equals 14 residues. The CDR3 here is CASSRQREGSEQYF. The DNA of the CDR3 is TGTGCCAGCAGCAGGCAGCGGGAGGGCTCCGAGCAGTACTTC.

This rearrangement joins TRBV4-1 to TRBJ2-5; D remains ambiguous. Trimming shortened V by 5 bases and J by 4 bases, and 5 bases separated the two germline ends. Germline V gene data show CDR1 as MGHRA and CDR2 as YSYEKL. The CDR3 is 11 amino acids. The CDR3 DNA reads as TGCGCCAGCAGCTTCCGAGAGACCCAGTACTTC. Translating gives CASSFRETQYF.

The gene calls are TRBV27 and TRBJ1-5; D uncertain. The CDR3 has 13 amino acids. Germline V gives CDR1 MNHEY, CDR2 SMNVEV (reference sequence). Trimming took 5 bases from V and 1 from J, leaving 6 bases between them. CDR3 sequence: CASSQGSNQPQHF. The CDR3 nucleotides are TGTGCCAGCAGTCAAGGGAGCAATCAGCCCCAGCATTTT.

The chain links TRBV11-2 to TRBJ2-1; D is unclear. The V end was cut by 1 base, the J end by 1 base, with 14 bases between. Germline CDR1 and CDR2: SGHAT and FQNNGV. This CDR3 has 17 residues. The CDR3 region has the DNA TGTGCCAGCAGCTTAGGTTCCACCGGTGTATCCTACAATGAGCAGTTCTTC. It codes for CASSLGSTGVSYNEQFF. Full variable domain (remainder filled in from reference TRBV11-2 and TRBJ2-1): EAGVAQSPRYKIIEKRQSVAFWCNPISGHATLYWYQQILGQGPKLLIQFQNNGVVDDSQLPKDRFSAERLKGVDSTLKIQPAKLEDSAVYLCASSLGSTGVSYNEQFFGPGTRLTVL.

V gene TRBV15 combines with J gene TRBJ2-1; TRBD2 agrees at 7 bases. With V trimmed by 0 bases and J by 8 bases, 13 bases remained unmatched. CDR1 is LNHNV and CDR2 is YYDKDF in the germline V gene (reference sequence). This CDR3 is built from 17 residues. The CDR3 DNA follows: TGTGCCACCAGCAGAGATCGGTGGGCGGGAGACGCCCATGAGCAGTTCTTC. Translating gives CATSRDRWAGDAHEQFF.

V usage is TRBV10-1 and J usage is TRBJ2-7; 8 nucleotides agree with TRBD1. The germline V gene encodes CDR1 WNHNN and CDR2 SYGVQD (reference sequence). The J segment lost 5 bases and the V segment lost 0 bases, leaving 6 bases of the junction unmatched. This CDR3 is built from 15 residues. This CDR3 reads CASSESITGGDEQYF. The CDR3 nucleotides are TGCGCCAGCAGTGAGTCGATTACAGGGGGTGACGAGCAGTACTTC.

The CDR3 loop is CASSPGTGGPSEAFF. In DNA, the CDR3 is TGTGCCAGCAGCCCCGGGACAGGGGGGCCTTCTGAAGCTTTCTTT. The V gene is TRBV11-2, the J gene TRBJ1-1; 11 nucleotides line up with TRBD1. This CDR3 has 15 amino acids. Losses at the gene ends were 5 bases for V and 6 bases for J; bases not matched to a gene: 8. Germline assignment: CDR1 SGHAT and CDR2 FQNNGV.

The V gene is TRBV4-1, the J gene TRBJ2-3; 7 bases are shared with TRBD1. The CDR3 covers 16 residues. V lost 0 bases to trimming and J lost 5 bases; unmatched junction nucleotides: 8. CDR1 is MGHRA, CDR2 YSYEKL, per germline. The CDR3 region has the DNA TGCGCCAGCAGCCAAGAAGAGGGTCAGGGGGTAGATACGCAGTATTTT. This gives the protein CASSQEEGQGVDTQYF.

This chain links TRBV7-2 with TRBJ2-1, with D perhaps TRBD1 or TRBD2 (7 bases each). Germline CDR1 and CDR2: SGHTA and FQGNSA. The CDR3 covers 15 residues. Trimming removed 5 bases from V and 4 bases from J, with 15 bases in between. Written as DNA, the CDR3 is TGTGCCAGCAGCCGCGCGGGGGACAGTTACAATGAGCAGTTCTTC. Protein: CASSRAGDSYNEQFF.

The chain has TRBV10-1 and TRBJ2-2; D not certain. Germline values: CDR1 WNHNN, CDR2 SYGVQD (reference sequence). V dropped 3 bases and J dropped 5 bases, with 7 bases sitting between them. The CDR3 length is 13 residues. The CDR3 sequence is CASSDSQTGELFF. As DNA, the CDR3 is TGCGCCAGCAGTGATAGTCAAACCGGGGAGCTGTTTTTT.

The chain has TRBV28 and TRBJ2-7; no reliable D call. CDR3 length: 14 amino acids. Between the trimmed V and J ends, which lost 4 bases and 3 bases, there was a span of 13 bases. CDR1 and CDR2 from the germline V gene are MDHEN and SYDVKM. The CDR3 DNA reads TGTGCCAGCAGTTCAATTGGGATTGTCTACGAGCAGTACTTC. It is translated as CASSSIGIVYEQYF.

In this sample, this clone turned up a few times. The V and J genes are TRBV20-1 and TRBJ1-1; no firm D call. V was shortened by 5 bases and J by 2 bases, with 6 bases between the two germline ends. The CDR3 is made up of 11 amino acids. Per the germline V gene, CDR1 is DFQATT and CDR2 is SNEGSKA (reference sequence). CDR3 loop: CSARINTEAFF. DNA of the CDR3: TGCAGTGCTCGGATAAACACTGAAGCTTTCTTT.

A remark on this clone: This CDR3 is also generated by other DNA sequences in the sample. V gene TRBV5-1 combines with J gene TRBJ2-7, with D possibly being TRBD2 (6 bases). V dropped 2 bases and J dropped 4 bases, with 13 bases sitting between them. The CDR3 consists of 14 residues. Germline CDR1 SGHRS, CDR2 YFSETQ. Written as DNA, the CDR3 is TGCGCCAGCAGCTTAGAGGGAGGTGGATACGAGCAGTACTTC. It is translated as CASSLEGGGYEQYF.

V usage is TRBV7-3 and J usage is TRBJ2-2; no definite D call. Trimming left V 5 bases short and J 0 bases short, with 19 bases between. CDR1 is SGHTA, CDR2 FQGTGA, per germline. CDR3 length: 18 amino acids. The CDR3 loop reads CASSQSPGLAPNTGELFF. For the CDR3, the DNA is TGTGCCAGCAGCCAAAGCCCCGGTTTAGCTCCGAACACCGGGGAGCTGTTTTTT.

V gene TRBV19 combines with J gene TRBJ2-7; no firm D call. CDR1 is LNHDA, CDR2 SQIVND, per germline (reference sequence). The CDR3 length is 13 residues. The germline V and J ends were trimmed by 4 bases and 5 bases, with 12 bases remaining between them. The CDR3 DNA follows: TGTGCCAGTAGTACAACCCCCGGTCACGAGCAGTACTTC. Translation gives CASSTTPGHEQYF. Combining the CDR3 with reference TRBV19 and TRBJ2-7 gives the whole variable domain DGGITQSPKYLFRKEGQNVTLSCEQNLNHDAMYWYRQDPGQGLRLIYYSQIVNDFQKGDIAEGYSVSREKKESFPLTVTSAQKNPTAFYLCASSTTPGHEQYFGPGTRLTVT.

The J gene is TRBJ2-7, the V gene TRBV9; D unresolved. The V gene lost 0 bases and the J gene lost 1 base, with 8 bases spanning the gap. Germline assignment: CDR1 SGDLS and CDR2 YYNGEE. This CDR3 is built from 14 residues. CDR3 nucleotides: TGTGCCAGCAGCGTAGAAGTAGAGTCCTACGAGCAGTACTTC. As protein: CASSVEVESYEQYF.